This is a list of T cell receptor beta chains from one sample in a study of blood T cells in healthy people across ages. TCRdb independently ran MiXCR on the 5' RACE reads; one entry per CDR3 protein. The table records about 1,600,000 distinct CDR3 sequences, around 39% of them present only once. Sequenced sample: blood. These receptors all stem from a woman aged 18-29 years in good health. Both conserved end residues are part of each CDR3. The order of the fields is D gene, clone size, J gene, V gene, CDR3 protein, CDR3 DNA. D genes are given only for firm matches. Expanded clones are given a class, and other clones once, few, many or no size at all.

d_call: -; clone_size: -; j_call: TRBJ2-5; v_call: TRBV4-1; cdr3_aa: CASSQQRAGGETQYF; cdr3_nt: TGCGCCAGCAGCCAGCAACGGGCAGGGGGGGAGACCCAGTACTTC
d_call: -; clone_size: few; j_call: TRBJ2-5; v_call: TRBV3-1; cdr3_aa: CASSYLGAIKETQYF; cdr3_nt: TGTGCCAGCAGTTACCTGGGGGCCATTAAAGAGACCCAGTACTTC
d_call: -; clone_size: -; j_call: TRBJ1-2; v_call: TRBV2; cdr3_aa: CASSENGPGGCTF; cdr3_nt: TGTGCCAGCAGTGAAAATGGCCCAGGTGGCTGCACCTTC
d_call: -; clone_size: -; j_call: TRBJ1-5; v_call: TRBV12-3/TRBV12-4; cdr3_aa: CASSLEQGRPQHF; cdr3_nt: TGTGCCAGCAGTTTAGAACAGGGACGGCCCCAGCATTTT
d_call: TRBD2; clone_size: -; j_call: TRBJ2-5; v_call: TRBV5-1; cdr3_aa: CASSLGEGTETQYF; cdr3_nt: TGCGCCAGCAGCTTGGGGGAGGGAACAGAGACCCAGTACTTC
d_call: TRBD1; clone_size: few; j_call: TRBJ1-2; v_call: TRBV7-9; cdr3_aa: CASSLEYTGGGYTF; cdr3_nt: TGTGCCAGCAGCTTAGAATACACAGGGGGTGGCTACACCTTC
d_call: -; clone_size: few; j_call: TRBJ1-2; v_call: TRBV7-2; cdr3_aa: CASSLGVQTGYGYTF; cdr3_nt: TGTGCCAGCAGCTTAGGGGTCCAGACAGGCTATGGCTACACCTTC
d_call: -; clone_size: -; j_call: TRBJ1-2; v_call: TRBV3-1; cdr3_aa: CASSQVEGGEGYTF; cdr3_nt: TGTGCCAGCAGCCAAGTAGAAGGGGGAGAGGGCTACACCTTC
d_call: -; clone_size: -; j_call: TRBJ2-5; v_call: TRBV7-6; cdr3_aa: CASSAQTSFETQYF; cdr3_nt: TGTGCCAGCAGCGCACAGACTAGTTTTGAGACCCAGTACTTC
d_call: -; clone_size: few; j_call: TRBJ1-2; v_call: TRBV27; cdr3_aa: CASSPVGGLYYGYTF; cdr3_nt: TGTGCCAGCAGCCCAGTCGGGGGGTTGTACTATGGCTACACCTTC
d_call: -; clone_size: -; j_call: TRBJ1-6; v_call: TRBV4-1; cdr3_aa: CASSQGEGTAVYSPLHF; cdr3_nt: TGCGCCAGCAGCCAAGGAGAGGGGACCGCGGTCTACTCACCCCTCCACTTT
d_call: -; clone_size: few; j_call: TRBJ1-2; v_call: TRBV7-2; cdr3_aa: CASSLEAAIYGYTF; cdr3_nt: TGTGCCAGCAGCTTAGAGGCAGCCATCTATGGCTACACCTTC
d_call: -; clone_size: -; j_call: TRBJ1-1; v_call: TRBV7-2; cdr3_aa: CASSLAPGENTEAFF; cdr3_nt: TGTGCCAGCAGCTTAGCCCCAGGGGAGAACACTGAAGCTTTCTTT
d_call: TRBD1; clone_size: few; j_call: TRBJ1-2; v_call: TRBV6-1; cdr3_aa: CASSTGTGADYGYTF; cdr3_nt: TGTGCCAGCAGTACCGGGACAGGGGCCGACTATGGCTACACCTTC
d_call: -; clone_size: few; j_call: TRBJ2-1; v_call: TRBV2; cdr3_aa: CASSEAGEQFF; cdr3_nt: TGTGCCAGCAGTGAGGCTGGGGAGCAGTTCTTC
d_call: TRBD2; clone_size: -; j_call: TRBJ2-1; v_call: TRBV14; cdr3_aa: CASSLRLAGAAYNEQFF; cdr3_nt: TGTGCCAGCAGCTTGCGACTAGCGGGGGCCGCTTACAATGAGCAGTTCTTC
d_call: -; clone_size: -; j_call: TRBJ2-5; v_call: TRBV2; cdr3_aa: CASSEAKGRAGTQYF; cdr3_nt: TGTGCCAGCAGTGAAGCCAAAGGACGGGCCGGGACCCAGTACTTC
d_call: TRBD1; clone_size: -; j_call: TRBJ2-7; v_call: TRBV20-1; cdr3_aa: CSAPRTGGGNERYF; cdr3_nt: TGCAGTGCCCCTAGGACAGGGGGAGGCAACGAGCGGTACTTC
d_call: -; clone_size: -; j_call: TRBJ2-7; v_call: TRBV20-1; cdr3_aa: CSARGGGGGSSYEQYF; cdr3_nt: TGCAGTGCTCGAGGGGGGGGAGGCGGAAGCTCCTACGAGCAGTACTTC
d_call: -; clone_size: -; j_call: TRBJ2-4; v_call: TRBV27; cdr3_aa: CASSLSIENIQYF; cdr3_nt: TGTGCCAGCAGCTTGTCTATCGAGAACATTCAGTACTTC
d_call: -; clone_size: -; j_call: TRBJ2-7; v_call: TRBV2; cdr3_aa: CASIERGTLYEQYF; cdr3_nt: TGTGCCAGCATTGAACGGGGTACCCTATACGAGCAGTACTTC
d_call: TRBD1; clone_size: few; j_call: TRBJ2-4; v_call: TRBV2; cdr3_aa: CASTGGVAKNIQYF; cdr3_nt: TGTGCCAGCACAGGGGGCGTAGCCAAAAACATTCAGTACTTC
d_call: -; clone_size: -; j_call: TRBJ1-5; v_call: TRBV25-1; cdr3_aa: CASSAMGNQPQHF; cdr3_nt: TGTGCCAGCAGTGCGATGGGGAATCAGCCCCAGCATTTT